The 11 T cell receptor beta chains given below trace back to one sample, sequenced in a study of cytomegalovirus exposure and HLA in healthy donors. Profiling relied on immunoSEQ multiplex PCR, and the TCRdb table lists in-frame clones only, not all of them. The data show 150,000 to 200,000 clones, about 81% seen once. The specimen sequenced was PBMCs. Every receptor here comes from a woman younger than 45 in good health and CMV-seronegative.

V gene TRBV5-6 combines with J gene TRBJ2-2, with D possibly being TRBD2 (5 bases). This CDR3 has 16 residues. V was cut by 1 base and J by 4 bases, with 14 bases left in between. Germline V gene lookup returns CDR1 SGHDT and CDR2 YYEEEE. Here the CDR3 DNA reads TGTGCCAGCAGCTTGTGGACTGCCTCGAGCACCGGGGAGCTGTTTTTT. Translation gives CASSLWTASSTGELFF.

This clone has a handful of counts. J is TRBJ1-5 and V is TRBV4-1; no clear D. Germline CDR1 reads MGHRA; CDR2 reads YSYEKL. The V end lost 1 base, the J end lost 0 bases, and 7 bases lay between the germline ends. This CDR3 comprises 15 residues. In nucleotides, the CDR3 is TGCGCCAGCAGCCAAGCTCTTTTTAGCAATCAGCCCCAGCATTTT. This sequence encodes CASSQALFSNQPQHF.

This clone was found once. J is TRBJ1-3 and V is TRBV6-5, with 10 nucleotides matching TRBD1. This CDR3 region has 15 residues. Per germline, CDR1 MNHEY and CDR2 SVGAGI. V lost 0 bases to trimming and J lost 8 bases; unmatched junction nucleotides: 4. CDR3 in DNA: TGTGCCAGCAGTTACTCGGGACAGGGGAGATACACCATATATTTT. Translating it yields CASSYSGQGRYTIYF.

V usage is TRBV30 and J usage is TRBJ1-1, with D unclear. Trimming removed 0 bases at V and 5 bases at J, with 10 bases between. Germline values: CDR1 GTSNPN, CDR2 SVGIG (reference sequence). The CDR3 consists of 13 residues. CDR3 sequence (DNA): TGTGCCTGGAGTGTAAATACGGGGACTGAAGCTTTCTTT. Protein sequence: CAWSVNTGTEAFF.

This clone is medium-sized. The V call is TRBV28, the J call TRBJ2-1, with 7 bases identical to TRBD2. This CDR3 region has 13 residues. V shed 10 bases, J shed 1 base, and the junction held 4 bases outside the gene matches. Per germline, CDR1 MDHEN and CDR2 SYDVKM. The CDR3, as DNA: TGTGCCACCGGGGGGTCGTCCTACAATGAGCAGTTCTTC. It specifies CATGGSSYNEQFF.

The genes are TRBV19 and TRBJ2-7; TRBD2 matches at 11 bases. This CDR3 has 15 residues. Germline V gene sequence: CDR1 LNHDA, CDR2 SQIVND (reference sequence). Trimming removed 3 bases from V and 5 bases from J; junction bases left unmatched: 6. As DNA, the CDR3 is TGTGCCAGTAGTATTGGGCTAGCGGGAGGCAACGAGCAGTACTTC. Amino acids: CASSIGLAGGNEQYF.

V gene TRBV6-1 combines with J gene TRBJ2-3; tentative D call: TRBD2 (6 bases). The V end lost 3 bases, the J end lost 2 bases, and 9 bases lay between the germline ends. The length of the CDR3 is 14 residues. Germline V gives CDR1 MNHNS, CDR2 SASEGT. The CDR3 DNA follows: TGTGCCAGCAGTGACGCGGGGTACACAGATACGCAGTATTTT. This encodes CASSDAGYTDTQYF.

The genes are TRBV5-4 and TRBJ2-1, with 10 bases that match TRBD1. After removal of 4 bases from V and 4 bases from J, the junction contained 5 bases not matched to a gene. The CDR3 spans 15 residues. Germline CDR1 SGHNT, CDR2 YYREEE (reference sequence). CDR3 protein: CASSLGQGSYNEQFF. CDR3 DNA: TGTGCCAGCAGCCTGGGACAGGGGTCTTACAATGAGCAGTTCTTC.

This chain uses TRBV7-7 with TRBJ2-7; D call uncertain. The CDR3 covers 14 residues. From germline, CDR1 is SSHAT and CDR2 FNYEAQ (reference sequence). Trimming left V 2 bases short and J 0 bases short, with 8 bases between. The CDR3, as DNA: TGTGCCAGCAGCTTAAGTTTCAGCTCCTACGAGCAGTACTTC. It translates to CASSLSFSSYEQYF.

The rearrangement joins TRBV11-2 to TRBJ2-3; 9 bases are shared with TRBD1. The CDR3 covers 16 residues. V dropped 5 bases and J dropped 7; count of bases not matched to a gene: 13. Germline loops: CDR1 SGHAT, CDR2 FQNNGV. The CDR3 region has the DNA TGTGCCAGCAGCCCGGGCCAGGGGACAGGGAACCATACGCAGTATTTT. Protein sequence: CASSPGQGTGNHTQYF.

The CDR3 DNA sequence: TGTGCCAGCAGCTTATCAGGGAACACTGAAGCTTTCTTT. Protein sequence: CASSLSGNTEAFF. The chain couples TRBV7-9 to TRBJ1-1; D is unresolved. Germline CDR1 reads SEHNR; CDR2 reads FQNEAQ (reference sequence). Between the trimmed V and J ends, which lost 2 bases and 1 base, there was a span of 5 bases. The CDR3 is 13 residues long.